Presented here are 31 T cell receptor beta chains from one specimen sequenced in a study of cytomegalovirus exposure and HLA in healthy donors. 60 Vbeta and 13 Jbeta primers were used in PCR. The table came from immunoSEQ multiplex PCR; TCRdb's copy has only in-frame clones and leaves some out. This sample has about 120,000 clones; around 76% occur once, and the top ten carry about 29%. The sample consisted of PBMCs. Receptor source: a man aged 55 to 69 in good health and CMV-seropositive.

This clone was observed a handful of times. The V and J genes are TRBV2 and TRBJ1-1; 7 bases align to TRBD1. Germline V lookup: CDR1 SNHLY, CDR2 FYNNEI. The CDR3 spans 13 residues. V gave up 6 bases and J gave up 2 bases; unmatched junction bases: 3. This chain's CDR3 is CASRGQPNTEAFF. The CDR3 DNA reads as TGTGCCAGCAGGGGACAGCCCAACACTGAAGCTTTCTTT.

CDR3 coding DNA: TGTGCCAGCAGCTTCTGGCTGAATGAGCAGTTCTTC. Translated: CASSFWLNEQFF. The chain is built from TRBV5-4 and TRBJ2-1, with D unresolved. The CDR3 runs to 12 residues. Germline V gene lookup returns CDR1 SGHNT and CDR2 YYREEE (reference sequence). V lost 2 bases and J 7 bases, leaving 7 bases between the germline ends.

The CDR3 DNA reads TGTGCCAGCAGCGTAGGGGGGGGGCGCGGGGAGACCCAGTACTTC. Amino acids: CASSVGGGRGETQYF. The chain is built from TRBV9 and TRBJ2-5; maybe TRBD2 (7 bases). V gave up 0 bases and J gave up 5 bases, with 14 bases separating them. The CDR3 is 15 residues long. Germline CDR1 reads SGDLS; CDR2 reads YYNGEE.

V and J are TRBV5-5 and TRBJ1-1; no clear D gene. CDR1 is SGHKS, CDR2 YYEKEE, per germline (reference sequence). Trimming removed 1 base at V and 3 bases at J, with 13 bases between. The CDR3 extends over 15 amino acids. The CDR3 sequence is CASSLKRALYTEAFF. CDR3 DNA: TGTGCCAGCAGCTTGAAGAGGGCCCTGTACACTGAAGCTTTCTTT.

The count of this clone is one. The chain couples TRBV10-1 to TRBJ2-3; weak D call: TRBD1 (5 bases). Germline CDR1 is WNHNN and CDR2 is SYGVQD (reference sequence). This CDR3 comprises 13 residues. Trimming took 5 bases from V and 6 from J, leaving 12 bases between them. The CDR3 spells CASSKQGLDTQYF. As DNA, the CDR3 is TGCGCCAGCAGTAAGCAGGGTTTGGATACGCAGTATTTT.

The V and J genes are TRBV19 and TRBJ2-2; possibly TRBD1 for D (5 bases). Trimming removed 5 bases from V and 2 bases from J, with 18 bases in between. The germline V gene encodes CDR1 LNHDA and CDR2 SQIVND (reference sequence). This CDR3 spans 17 amino acids. The CDR3 here is CASSAPRDSSNTGELFF. For the CDR3, the DNA is TGTGCCAGTAGTGCCCCCCGTGACAGCTCCAACACCGGGGAGCTGTTTTTT.

The V gene is TRBV6-5, the J gene TRBJ2-1, with D possibly being TRBD1 (6 bases). This CDR3 region has 13 residues. V lost 5 bases, J lost 6 bases, and 11 bases lay in between. Germline CDR1 and CDR2: MNHEY and SVGAGI. CDR3 nucleotides: TGTGCCAGCAGTACGGACAGTATCAATGAGCAGTTCTTC. The encoded protein is CASSTDSINEQFF.

The rearrangement links TRBV30 to TRBJ1-1, with D possibly TRBD1 on 5 matching bases. The V gene lost 2 bases and the J gene lost 5 bases, with 9 bases spanning the gap. Germline-derived CDR1 and CDR2 are GTSNPN and SVGIG (reference sequence). The CDR3 has 12 residues. As DNA, the CDR3 is TGTGCCTGGAGTACGGGGGGAACTGAAGCTTTCTTT. Its protein is CAWSTGGTEAFF.

This sequence joins TRBV5-1 and TRBJ2-3; possibly TRBD1 for D (6 bases). This CDR3 is built from 15 residues. V lost 0 bases and J lost 0, with 8 bases in between. The germline CDR1 and CDR2 sequences are SGHRS and YFSETQ. Here the CDR3 DNA reads TGCGCCAGCAGCTTGGGACAGGTTAGCACAGATACGCAGTATTTT. Translation gives CASSLGQVSTDTQYF. Based on the CDR3 plus reference TRBV5-1 and TRBJ2-3, the full variable domain is KAGVTQTPRYLIKTRGQQVTLSCSPISGHRSVSWYQQTPGQGLQFLFEYFSETQRNKGNFPGRFSGRQFSNSRSEMNVSTLELGDSALYLCASSLGQVSTDTQYFGPGTRLTVL.

This clone was observed once. CDR3 bases: TGTGCCTGGGGACAGGGGGCGAATCAGCCCCAGCATTTT. It specifies CAWGQGANQPQHF. The V and J genes are TRBV30 and TRBJ1-5, with 11 bases fitting TRBD1. Trimming at V came to 5 bases and at J to 4 bases, leaving 1 base not matched to a gene. Germline V lookup: CDR1 GTSNPN, CDR2 SVGIG (reference sequence). The CDR3 totals 13 residues.

A few counts support this clone. The genes are TRBV5-4 and TRBJ1-1; perhaps TRBD1 as D (5 bases). The CDR3 runs to 14 residues. Germline V CDR1 and CDR2: SGHNT, YYREEE (reference sequence). V was trimmed by 1 base and J by 2 bases, leaving 9 bases between them. The CDR3 loop is CASSLPTANTEAFF. As DNA, the CDR3 is TGTGCCAGCAGCTTGCCGACAGCAAACACTGAAGCTTTCTTT.

The chain combines TRBV4-1 with TRBJ1-1, with D tentatively TRBD1 (6 bases). CDR3 length: 15 residues. Germline V gene data show CDR1 as MGHRA and CDR2 as YSYEKL. The V end lost 6 bases, the J end lost 8 bases, and 22 bases lay between the germline ends. The CDR3 nucleotides read TGCGCCAGCAGACTTGGGAGGGGGGCTGCGGTGGAAGCTTTCTTT. It codes for CASRLGRGAAVEAFF.

The chain combines TRBV6-5 with TRBJ2-3; 8 nucleotides line up with TRBD1. With 5 bases clipped from V and 2 bases from J, the junction kept 6 bases outside the gene matches. This CDR3 has 15 residues. Germline-derived CDR1 and CDR2 are MNHEY and SVGAGI. The chain's CDR3 is CASSVEGQDTDTQYF. The DNA of the CDR3 is TGTGCCAGCAGTGTAGAGGGACAGGACACAGATACGCAGTATTTT.

This clone came up a few times. The chain recombines TRBV5-1 with TRBJ2-1; TRBD1 might be the D (6 bases). V was trimmed by 0 bases and J by 12 bases, leaving 16 bases between them. Germline-derived CDR1 and CDR2 are SGHRS and YFSETQ. This CDR3 has 14 amino acids. CDR3 in amino acids: CASSLEQGLTRQFF. CDR3 bases: TGCGCCAGCAGCTTGGAACAGGGATTGACTCGGCAGTTCTTC.

V gene TRBV19 combines with J gene TRBJ1-5, with D hard to call. With 5 bases removed from V and 6 bases from J, the gap between germline ends came to 8 bases. The CDR3 extends over 12 amino acids. Germline CDR1 and CDR2: LNHDA and SQIVND (reference sequence). This CDR3 reads CASSVTSQPQHF. DNA of the CDR3: TGTGCCAGTAGTGTGACAAGTCAGCCCCAGCATTTT.

The CDR3 sequence is CAISASGGYNGYTF. CDR3 sequence (DNA): TGTGCCATCAGTGCCTCAGGGGGCTACAATGGCTACACCTTC. This sequence joins TRBV10-3 and TRBJ1-2; 8 bases match TRBD1. The CDR3 consists of 14 residues. Germline V lookup: CDR1 ENHRY, CDR2 SYGVKD. The ends lost 4 bases at V and 6 bases at J; junction bases unmatched: 7.

The chain combines TRBV9 with TRBJ1-6; 7 bases agree with TRBD1. Germline CDR1 reads SGDLS; CDR2 reads YYNGEE. V shed 4 bases, J shed 6 bases, and the junction held 4 bases outside the gene matches. The CDR3 contains 14 residues. CDR3 amino acids: CASSPGDSNSPLHF. The CDR3 DNA sequence: TGTGCCAGCAGCCCGGGGGACAGTAATTCACCCCTCCACTTT.

The V gene is TRBV18, the J gene TRBJ1-5; D remains ambiguous. Germline CDR1 and CDR2: KGHSH and LQKENI. The CDR3 covers 16 residues. Trimming pared 2 bases from V and 4 bases from J, leaving 15 bases between. The CDR3 DNA sequence: TGTGCCAGCTCACCAATGACCCCGGAGGGAAATCAGCCCCAGCATTTT. It is translated as CASSPMTPEGNQPQHF.

The chain couples TRBV5-1 to TRBJ1-6; possible D gene TRBD1, 5 bases. The CDR3 is 18 amino acids. Germline V gene data show CDR1 as SGHRS and CDR2 as YFSETQ. V shed 0 bases and J shed 4 bases, with 17 bases lying between them. CDR3 bases: TGCGCCAGCAGCTTGGATATTCGACAGAGTCCTTATAATTCACCCCTCCACTTT. Its translation is CASSLDIRQSPYNSPLHF.

The chain couples TRBV7-3 to TRBJ1-1; no reliable D call. The CDR3 loop spans 13 amino acids. With 7 bases removed from V and 4 bases from J, the gap between germline ends came to 13 bases. Germline V CDR1 and CDR2: SGHTA, FQGTGA. CDR3 sequence reads: CASTLERATEAFF. Written as DNA, the CDR3 is TGTGCCAGCACCCTAGAGCGGGCCACTGAAGCTTTCTTT.

The sample holds one count of this clone. The V gene is TRBV9, the J gene TRBJ1-1; D remains ambiguous. The germline V and J ends were trimmed by 0 bases and 0 bases, with 6 bases remaining between them. Germline V gene data show CDR1 as SGDLS and CDR2 as YYNGEE. The CDR3 spans 14 residues. DNA for the CDR3: TGTGCCAGCAGCGTAGGCGTACTGAACACTGAAGCTTTCTTT. As protein: CASSVGVLNTEAFF.

This rearrangement joins TRBV29-1 to TRBJ2-1; maybe TRBD2 (6 bases). V was pared by 7 bases and J by 9 bases, with 13 bases between. Germline-derived CDR1 and CDR2 are SQVTM and ANQGSEA. This CDR3 is built from 11 residues. The CDR3: CSGGDVGEQFF. The CDR3, as DNA: TGCAGCGGGGGGGACGTGGGTGAGCAGTTCTTC.

CDR3: CASGSGVEETQYF. In DNA, the CDR3 is TGTGCCAGCGGCTCGGGAGTGGAAGAGACCCAGTACTTC. The chain uses TRBV11-2 and TRBJ2-5, with D perhaps TRBD2 (6 bases). CDR1 is SGHAT and CDR2 is FQNNGV in the germline V gene. Between the trimmed V and J ends, which lost 8 bases and 3 bases, there was a span of 13 bases. CDR3 length: 13 residues.

The rearrangement links TRBV5-1 to TRBJ1-1, with TRBD1 matching 9 bases. Germline V CDR1 and CDR2: SGHRS, YFSETQ. With 2 bases clipped from V and 4 bases from J, the junction kept 3 bases outside the gene matches. This CDR3 spans 14 amino acids. CDR3 DNA: TGCGCCAGCAGCTTACAGGGGGCGACCACTGAAGCTTTCTTT. Its protein is CASSLQGATTEAFF.

V gene TRBV6-5 combines with J gene TRBJ1-3, with D possibly TRBD1 on 6 matching bases. Germline lookup yields CDR1 MNHEY and CDR2 SVGAGI. Trimming took 0 bases from V and 4 from J, leaving 13 bases between them. This CDR3 has 16 amino acids. The DNA of the CDR3 is TGTGCCAGCAGTTACTCCCCACAGGGCGTCGGAAACACCATATATTTT. It yields the protein CASSYSPQGVGNTIYF.

This chain connects TRBV9 to TRBJ2-5; TRBD2 matches at 11 bases. V was pared by 5 bases and J by 2 bases, with 8 bases of the junction left unmatched. There are 16 residues in the CDR3. Germline V gene data show CDR1 as SGDLS and CDR2 as YYNGEE. The CDR3 sequence: CASSPRLAGSQETQYF. CDR3 coding DNA: TGTGCCAGCAGTCCTCGACTAGCGGGGTCGCAAGAGACCCAGTACTTC.

The CDR3 DNA is TGTGCCAGCAGCTCGGGAAGTGCTAACTCTGGAAACACCATATATTTT. Translation: CASSSGSANSGNTIYF. The rearrangement joins TRBV9 to TRBJ1-3; D gene uncertain. Germline CDR1 and CDR2: SGDLS and YYNGEE. Deletions cut 4 bases from V and 0 bases from J, with 14 bases between. The CDR3 runs 16 residues.

This sequence joins TRBV7-9 and TRBJ2-3, with 7 nucleotides matching TRBD2. The CDR3 has 14 amino acids. Trimming removed 5 bases from V and 2 bases from J; junction bases left unmatched: 4. Germline CDR1 SEHNR, CDR2 FQNEAQ (reference sequence). The CDR3 region has the DNA TGTGCCAGCAGCCCCGGGGACTACACAGATACGCAGTATTTT. This codes for CASSPGDYTDTQYF.

Here the CDR3 DNA reads TGTGCCAGCAGTTACTCGCTCGTAGCGGGAGAAGAGACCCAGTACTTC. It translates to CASSYSLVAGEETQYF. This sequence joins TRBV6-5 and TRBJ2-5; 9 bases align to TRBD2. Germline V gives CDR1 MNHEY, CDR2 SVGAGI. CDR3 length: 16 amino acids. With V trimmed by 0 bases and J by 3 bases, 5 bases remained unmatched.

This chain links TRBV27 with TRBJ2-5, with TRBD2 matching 7 bases. The CDR3 consists of 15 residues. Trimming removed 3 bases from V and 4 bases from J; junction bases left unmatched: 8. Germline loops: CDR1 MNHEY, CDR2 SMNVEV (reference sequence). The CDR3 DNA sequence: TGTGCCAGCAGTTTTTCCAGACTAGCCCCAGAGACCCAGTACTTC. This translates into CASSFSRLAPETQYF.

The chain joins TRBV7-9 to TRBJ2-7, with 9 bases lining up with TRBD1. The V and J ends lost 5 bases and 0 bases, in that order; junction bases with no gene match: 8. This CDR3 has 16 amino acids. Per germline, CDR1 SEHNR and CDR2 FQNEAQ (reference sequence). Here the CDR3 DNA reads TGTGCCAGCAGCCACGGGCGGGACAGGGACTCCTACGAGCAGTACTTC. Protein sequence: CASSHGRDRDSYEQYF.